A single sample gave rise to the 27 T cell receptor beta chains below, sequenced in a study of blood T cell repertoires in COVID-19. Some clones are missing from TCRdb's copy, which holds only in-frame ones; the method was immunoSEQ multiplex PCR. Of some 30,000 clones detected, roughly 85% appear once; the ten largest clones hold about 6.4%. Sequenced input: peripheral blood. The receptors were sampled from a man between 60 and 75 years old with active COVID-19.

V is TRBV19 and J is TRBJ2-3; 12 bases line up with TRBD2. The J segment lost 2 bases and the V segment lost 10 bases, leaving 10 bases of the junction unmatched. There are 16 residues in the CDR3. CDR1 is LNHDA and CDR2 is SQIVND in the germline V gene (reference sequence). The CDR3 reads CATNPGLAGYTDTQYF. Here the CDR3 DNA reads TGTGCCACCAACCCCGGACTAGCGGGATACACAGATACGCAGTATTTT.

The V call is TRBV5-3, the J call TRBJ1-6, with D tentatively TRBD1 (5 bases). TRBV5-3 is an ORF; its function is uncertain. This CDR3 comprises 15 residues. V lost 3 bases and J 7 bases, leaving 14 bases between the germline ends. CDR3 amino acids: CARSSQGGCNSPLHF. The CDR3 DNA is TGTGCCAGAAGCTCCCAGGGAGGTTGCAATTCACCCCTCCACTTT.

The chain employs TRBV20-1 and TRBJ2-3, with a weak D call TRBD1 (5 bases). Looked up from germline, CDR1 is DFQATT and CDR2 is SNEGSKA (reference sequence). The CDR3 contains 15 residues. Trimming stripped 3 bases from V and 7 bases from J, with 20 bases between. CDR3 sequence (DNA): TGCAGTGCTAGTTCGGATGGGGCGATATCACATACGCAGTATTTT. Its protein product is CSASSDGAISHTQYF.

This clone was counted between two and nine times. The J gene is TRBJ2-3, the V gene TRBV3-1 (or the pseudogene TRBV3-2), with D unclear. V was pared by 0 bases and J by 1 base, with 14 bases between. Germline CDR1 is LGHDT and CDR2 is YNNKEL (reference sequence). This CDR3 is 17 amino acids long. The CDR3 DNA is TGTGCCAGCAGCCAAGAGATCGGTCCGTCTGGCACAGATACGCAGTATTTT. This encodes CASSQEIGPSGTDTQYF.

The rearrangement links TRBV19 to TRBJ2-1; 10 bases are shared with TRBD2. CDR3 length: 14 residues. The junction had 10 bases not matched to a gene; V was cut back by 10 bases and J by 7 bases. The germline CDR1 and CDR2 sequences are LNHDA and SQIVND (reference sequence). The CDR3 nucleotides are TGTGCCACGATAGCGGGAGGAGGTCGGAATGAGCAGTTCTTC. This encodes CATIAGGGRNEQFF.

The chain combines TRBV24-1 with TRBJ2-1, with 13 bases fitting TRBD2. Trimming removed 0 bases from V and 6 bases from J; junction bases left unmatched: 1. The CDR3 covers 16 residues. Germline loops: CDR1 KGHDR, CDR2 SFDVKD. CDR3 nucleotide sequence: TGTGCCACCAGTGATTTGACTAGCGGGAGGGGCAATGAGCAGTTCTTC. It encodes CATSDLTSGRGNEQFF.

The CDR3 coding sequence is TGTGCCACCAGAAGTCCGGGACAGGGTTATTCACCCCTCCACTTT. It yields the protein CATRSPGQGYSPLHF. The genes are TRBV15 and TRBJ1-6; 9 bases line up with TRBD1. Trimming removed 6 bases from V and 8 bases from J; junction bases left unmatched: 8. The germline V gene encodes CDR1 LNHNV and CDR2 YYDKDF (reference sequence). The CDR3 length is 15 residues.

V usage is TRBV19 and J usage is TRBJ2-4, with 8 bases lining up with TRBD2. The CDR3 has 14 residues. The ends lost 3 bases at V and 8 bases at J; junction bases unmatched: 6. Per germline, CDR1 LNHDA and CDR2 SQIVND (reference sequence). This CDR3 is CASSMRPGGDIQYF. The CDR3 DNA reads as TGTGCCAGTAGTATGCGTCCGGGGGGGGACATTCAGTACTTC.

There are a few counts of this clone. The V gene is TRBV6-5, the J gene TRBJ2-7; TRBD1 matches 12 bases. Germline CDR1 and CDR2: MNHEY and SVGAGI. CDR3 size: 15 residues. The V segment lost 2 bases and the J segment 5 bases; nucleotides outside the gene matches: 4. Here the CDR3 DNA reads TGTGCCAGCAGTTACACCGGGACAGGGGGCGACGAGCAGTACTTC. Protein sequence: CASSYTGTGGDEQYF.

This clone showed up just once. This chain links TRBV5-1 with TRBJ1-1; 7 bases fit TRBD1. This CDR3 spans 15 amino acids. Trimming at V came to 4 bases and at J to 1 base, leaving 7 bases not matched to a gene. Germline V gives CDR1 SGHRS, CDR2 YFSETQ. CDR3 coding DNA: TGCGCCAGCAGCCCAAGGGACAGAGGGAACACTGAAGCTTTCTTT. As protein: CASSPRDRGNTEAFF.

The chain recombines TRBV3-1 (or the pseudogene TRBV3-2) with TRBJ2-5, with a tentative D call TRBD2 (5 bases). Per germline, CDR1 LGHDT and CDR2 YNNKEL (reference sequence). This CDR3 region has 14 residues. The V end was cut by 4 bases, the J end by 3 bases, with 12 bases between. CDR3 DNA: TGTGCCAGCAGCCGACGACTAAACGAAGAGACCCAGTACTTC. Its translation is CASSRRLNEETQYF.

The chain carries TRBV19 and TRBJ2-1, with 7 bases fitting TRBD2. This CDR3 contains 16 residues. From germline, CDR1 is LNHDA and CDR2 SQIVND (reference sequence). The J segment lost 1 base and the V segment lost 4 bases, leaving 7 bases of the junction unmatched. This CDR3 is CASSTYSGGSYNEQFF. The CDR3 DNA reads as TGTGCCAGTAGTACGTACTCGGGAGGATCCTACAATGAGCAGTTCTTC.

The CDR3 region has the DNA TGTGCCAGCAGCTCGGCGGGGGCGAACACCGGGGAGCTGTTTTTT. Translating it yields CASSSAGANTGELFF. The chain employs TRBV7-3 and TRBJ2-2, with 7 nucleotides matching TRBD2. V was clipped by 4 bases and J by 0 bases; unmatched bases: 2. CDR1 is SGHTA and CDR2 is FQGTGA in the germline V gene. This CDR3 is 15 amino acids long.

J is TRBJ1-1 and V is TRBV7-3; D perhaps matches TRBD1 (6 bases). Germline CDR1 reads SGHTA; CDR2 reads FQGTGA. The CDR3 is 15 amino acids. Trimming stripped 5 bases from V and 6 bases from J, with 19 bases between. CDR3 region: CASSPWTVRAAEAFF. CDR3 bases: TGTGCCAGCAGCCCCTGGACAGTGAGAGCCGCTGAAGCTTTCTTT. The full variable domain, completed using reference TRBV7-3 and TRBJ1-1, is GAGVSQTPSNKVTEKGKYVELRCDPISGHTALYWYRQSLGQGPEFLIYFQGTGAADDSGLPNDRFFAVRPEGSVSTLKIQRTERGDSAVYLCASSPWTVRAAEAFFGQGTRLTVV.

CDR3 sequence (DNA): TGTGCCAGTCTACTAGCGGGAAACGAGCAGTACTTC. It encodes CASLLAGNEQYF. This rearrangement joins TRBV2 to TRBJ2-7; TRBD2 matches 10 bases. The ends lost 9 bases at V and 5 bases at J; junction bases unmatched: 4. Germline V CDR1 and CDR2: SNHLY, FYNNEI. There are 12 residues in the CDR3.

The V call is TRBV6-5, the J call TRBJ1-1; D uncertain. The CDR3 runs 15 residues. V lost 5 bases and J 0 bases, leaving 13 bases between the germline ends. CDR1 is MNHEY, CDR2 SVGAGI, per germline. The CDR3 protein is CASSTLGSVNTEAFF. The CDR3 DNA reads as TGTGCCAGCAGTACCTTGGGGAGTGTGAACACTGAAGCTTTCTTT.

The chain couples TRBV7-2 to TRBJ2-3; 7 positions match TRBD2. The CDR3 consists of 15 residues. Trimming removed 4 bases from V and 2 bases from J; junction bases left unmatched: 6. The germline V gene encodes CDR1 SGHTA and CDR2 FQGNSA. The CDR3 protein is CASSWEGLTTDTQYF. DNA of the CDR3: TGTGCCAGCAGCTGGGAGGGACTAACCACAGATACGCAGTATTTT.

CDR3 coding DNA: TGTGCCAGCAGTTACGACATTGAGAGGGTGTACTTC. It translates to CASSYDIERVYF. V is TRBV6-6 and J is TRBJ2-7; the D gene is possibly TRBD2 (5 bases). The CDR3 contains 12 residues. The V gene's germline CDR1 is MNHNY and CDR2 SVGAGI (reference sequence). Between the trimmed V and J ends, which lost 2 bases and 12 bases, there was a span of 14 bases.

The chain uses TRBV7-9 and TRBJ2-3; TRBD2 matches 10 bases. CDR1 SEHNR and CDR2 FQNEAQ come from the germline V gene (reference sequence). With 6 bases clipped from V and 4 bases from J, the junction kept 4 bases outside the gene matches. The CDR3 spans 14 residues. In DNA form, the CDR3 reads TGTGCCAGCAGTCTAGCGGGAGAATCAGATACGCAGTATTTT. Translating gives CASSLAGESDTQYF.

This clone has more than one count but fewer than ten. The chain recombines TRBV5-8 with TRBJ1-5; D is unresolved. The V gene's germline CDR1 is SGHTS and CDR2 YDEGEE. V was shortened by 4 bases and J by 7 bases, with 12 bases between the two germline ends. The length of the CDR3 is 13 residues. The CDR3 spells CASSGSAWQPQHF. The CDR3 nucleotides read TGTGCCAGCAGCGGCAGCGCCTGGCAGCCCCAGCATTTT.

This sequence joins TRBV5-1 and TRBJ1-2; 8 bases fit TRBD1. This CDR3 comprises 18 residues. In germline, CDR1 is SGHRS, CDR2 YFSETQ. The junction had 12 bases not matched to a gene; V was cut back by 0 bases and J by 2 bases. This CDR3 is CASSLGTGLFLRNYGYTF. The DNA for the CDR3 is TGCGCCAGCAGCTTGGGGACAGGGCTTTTTCTTCGAAACTATGGCTACACCTTC.

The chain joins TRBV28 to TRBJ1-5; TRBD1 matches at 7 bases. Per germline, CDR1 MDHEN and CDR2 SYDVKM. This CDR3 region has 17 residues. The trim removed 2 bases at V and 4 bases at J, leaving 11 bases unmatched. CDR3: CASSLPHRGQLNQPQHF. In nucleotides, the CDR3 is TGTGCCAGCAGTTTACCCCACAGGGGACAACTTAATCAGCCCCAGCATTTT.

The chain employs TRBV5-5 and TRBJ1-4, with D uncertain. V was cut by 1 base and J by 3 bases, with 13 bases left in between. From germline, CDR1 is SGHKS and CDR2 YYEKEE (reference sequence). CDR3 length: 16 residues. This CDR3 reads CASSLSLAGANEKLFF. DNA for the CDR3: TGTGCCAGCAGCTTGTCGCTGGCAGGCGCTAATGAAAAACTGTTTTTT.

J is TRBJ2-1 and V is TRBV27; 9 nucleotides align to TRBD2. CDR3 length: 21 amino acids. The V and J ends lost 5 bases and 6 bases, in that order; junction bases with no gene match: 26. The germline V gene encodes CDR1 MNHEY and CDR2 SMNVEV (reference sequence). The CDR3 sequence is CASSIVTSGTSRRPGFNEQFF. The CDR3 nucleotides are TGTGCCAGCAGTATTGTTACCTCCGGGACTAGCAGAAGGCCTGGGTTCAATGAGCAGTTCTTC.

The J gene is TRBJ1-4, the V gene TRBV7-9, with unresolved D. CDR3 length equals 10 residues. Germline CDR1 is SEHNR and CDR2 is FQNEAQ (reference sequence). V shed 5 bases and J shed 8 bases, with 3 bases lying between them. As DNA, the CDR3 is TGTGCCAGCAGCCCGGAAAAACTGTTTTTT. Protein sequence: CASSPEKLFF.

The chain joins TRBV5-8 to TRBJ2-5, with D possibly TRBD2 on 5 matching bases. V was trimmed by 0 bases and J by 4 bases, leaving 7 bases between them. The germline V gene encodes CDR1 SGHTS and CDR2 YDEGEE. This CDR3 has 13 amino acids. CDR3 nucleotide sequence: TGTGCCAGCAGCTTGGCGGGAATAGAGACCCAGTACTTC. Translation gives CASSLAGIETQYF.

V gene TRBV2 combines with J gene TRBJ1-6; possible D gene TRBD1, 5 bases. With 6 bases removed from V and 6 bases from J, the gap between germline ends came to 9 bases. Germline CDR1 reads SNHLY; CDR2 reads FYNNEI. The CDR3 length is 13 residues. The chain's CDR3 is CASSRQTNSPLHF. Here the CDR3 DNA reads TGTGCCAGCAGCCGACAGACTAATTCACCCCTCCACTTT.